The 24 T cell receptor beta chains below were found in one sample sequenced in a study of shared clonotypes between healthy human individuals. Sequencing used immunoSEQ multiplex PCR; TCRdb keeps in-frame clones, though not all of them. The table lists over a million clones, about 96% of them singletons. The material sequenced was naive CD4+ T cells sorted from blood. Stated subset: CD45RA+ positively selected. The origin of the receptors is a man aged 25 to 45 in good health.

The rearrangement uses TRBV4-3 and TRBJ2-3, with D possibly TRBD2 on 5 matching bases. Per the germline V gene, CDR1 is LGHNA and CDR2 is YSLEER. Trimming stripped 0 bases from V and 7 bases from J, with 8 bases between. The CDR3 has 13 amino acids. DNA of the CDR3: TGCGCCAGCAGCCAAGATCGGAGGAATACGCAGTATTTT. As protein: CASSQDRRNTQYF.

The rearrangement joins TRBV18 to TRBJ2-5, with D perhaps TRBD2 (5 bases). CDR1 is KGHSH, CDR2 LQKENI, per germline. The CDR3 loop spans 14 amino acids. Trimming shortened V by 6 bases and J by 5 bases, and 16 bases separated the two germline ends. CDR3 in amino acids: CASSLATRGETQYF. In DNA, the CDR3 is TGTGCCAGCTCTCTTGCGACCCGAGGGGAGACCCAGTACTTC.

This clone was counted a single time. V usage is TRBV7-9 and J usage is TRBJ2-3, with TRBD2 identical over 8 bases. This CDR3 is 17 amino acids long. From germline, CDR1 is SEHNR and CDR2 FQNEAQ (reference sequence). Trimming cost V 0 bases and J 9 bases; bases outside gene matches: 14. CDR3: CASSLAQGTGGSSTQYF. The CDR3 DNA follows: TGTGCCAGCAGCTTAGCCCAAGGGACGGGAGGGTCTTCAACGCAGTATTTT.

J is TRBJ1-5 and V is TRBV9, with D unresolved. The germline V and J ends were trimmed by 0 bases and 5 bases, with 6 bases remaining between them. Germline CDR1 reads SGDLS; CDR2 reads YYNGEE. This CDR3 is 13 amino acids long. The CDR3 nucleotides read TGTGCCAGCAGCGTAGGGGCTCATCAGCCCCAGCATTTT. This sequence encodes CASSVGAHQPQHF.

The CDR3 region is CASSPTGPSTDTQYF. Here the CDR3 DNA reads TGTGCCAGCTCACCAACGGGACCTAGCACAGATACGCAGTATTTT. The chain carries TRBV18 and TRBJ2-3; D might be TRBD1 or TRBD2, each matching 5 bases. This CDR3 is 15 amino acids long. The V end lost 2 bases, the J end lost 0 bases, and 9 bases lay between the germline ends. CDR1 and CDR2 from the germline V gene are KGHSH and LQKENI.

The V call is TRBV9, the J call TRBJ2-1, with 7 positions matching TRBD2. With V trimmed by 4 bases and J by 3 bases, 10 bases remained unmatched. This CDR3 has 16 residues. Germline-derived CDR1 and CDR2 are SGDLS and YYNGEE. The CDR3 nucleotides read TGTGCCAGCAGCCCTAGGACTAGTTCCCACTACAATGAGCAGTTCTTC. Amino acid sequence: CASSPRTSSHYNEQFF.

This sequence joins TRBV5-4 and TRBJ1-4, with D perhaps matching TRBD1 (6 bases). Trimming removed 3 bases at V and 5 bases at J, with 14 bases between. The CDR3 has 15 amino acids. Germline lookup yields CDR1 SGHNT and CDR2 YYREEE (reference sequence). Here the CDR3 DNA reads TGTGCCAGCAGCTCCGGAAAGGGGGGGAATGAAAAACTGTTTTTT. Translated: CASSSGKGGNEKLFF.

The chain combines TRBV7-2 with TRBJ2-7; D gene uncertain. Trimming removed 2 bases at V and 1 base at J, with 9 bases between. The germline V gene encodes CDR1 SGHTA and CDR2 FQGNSA. The CDR3 extends over 14 amino acids. The CDR3 coding sequence is TGTGCCAGCAGCTTAAGCTCGTATTCCTACGAGCAGTACTTC. Amino acid sequence: CASSLSSYSYEQYF.

The V call is TRBV5-4, the J call TRBJ1-2; a possible D gene is TRBD1 (6 bases). V was trimmed by 6 bases and J by 4 bases, leaving 22 bases between them. This CDR3 is built from 16 residues. Germline lookup yields CDR1 SGHNT and CDR2 YYREEE (reference sequence). CDR3 sequence reads: CASTSRGGDNRYGYTF. CDR3 DNA sequence: TGTGCCAGCACCTCGAGGGGAGGGGACAACCGCTATGGCTACACCTTC.

The table lists this clone with a count of one. This chain uses TRBV30 with TRBJ2-5; D gene unclear. Germline V gene data show CDR1 as GTSNPN and CDR2 as SVGIG (reference sequence). V gave up 0 bases and J gave up 1 base, with 12 bases separating them. The CDR3 length is 15 residues. CDR3 residues: CAWSVQPGPQETQYF. The CDR3 DNA reads as TGTGCCTGGAGTGTACAGCCGGGTCCCCAAGAGACCCAGTACTTC.

The chain links TRBV30 to TRBJ2-3, with D maybe TRBD1 (6 bases). CDR3 length: 14 residues. Germline-derived CDR1 and CDR2 are GTSNPN and SVGIG (reference sequence). V was shortened by 3 bases and J by 2 bases, with 12 bases between the two germline ends. CDR3 DNA sequence: TGTGCCTGGAGGACAGGCCTCCTCACAGATACGCAGTATTTT. It specifies CAWRTGLLTDTQYF.

The V and J genes are TRBV18 and TRBJ2-5; TRBD2 agrees at 10 bases. Trimming took 1 base from V and 4 from J; bases not matched to a gene: 6. Germline V gene lookup returns CDR1 KGHSH and CDR2 LQKENI. The CDR3 has 16 residues. CDR3 sequence: CASSPLLAGVPETQYF. CDR3 nucleotide sequence: TGTGCCAGCTCACCACTGCTAGCGGGAGTCCCAGAGACCCAGTACTTC.

J is TRBJ1-2 and V is TRBV4-1; 9 bases agree with TRBD1. Germline-derived CDR1 and CDR2 are MGHRA and YSYEKL. The trim removed 4 bases at V and 5 bases at J, leaving 11 bases unmatched. The CDR3 length is 16 residues. The CDR3 DNA is TGCGCCAGCAGCCCGGGACAGGGAACCTTATCTTATGGCTACACCTTC. It specifies CASSPGQGTLSYGYTF.

The V call is TRBV5-1, the J call TRBJ2-6; D gene unclear. Germline CDR1 SGHRS, CDR2 YFSETQ. This CDR3 spans 14 amino acids. Trimming took 5 bases from V and 0 from J, leaving 6 bases between them. The CDR3 reads CASSSASGANVLTF. The CDR3 nucleotides read TGCGCCAGCAGTTCGGCCTCTGGGGCCAACGTCCTGACTTTC.

To note about this clone: This CDR3 is also generated by other DNA sequences in the sample. The V call is TRBV7-9, the J call TRBJ2-7, with 14 bases identical to TRBD2. The CDR3 length is 17 residues. The J segment lost 0 bases and the V segment lost 4 bases, leaving 5 bases of the junction unmatched. The germline V gene has CDR1 SEHNR and CDR2 FQNEAQ (reference sequence). CDR3 region: CASSSGGLAGDSYEQYF. CDR3 nucleotide sequence: TGTGCCAGCAGCTCGGGGGGACTAGCGGGAGACTCCTACGAGCAGTACTTC.

The chain employs TRBV27 and TRBJ2-7; D gene uncertain. Trimming stripped 6 bases from V and 1 base from J, with 10 bases between. The CDR3 loop spans 13 amino acids. Germline V gene data show CDR1 as MNHEY and CDR2 as SMNVEV (reference sequence). The CDR3 here is CASSPRISYEQYF. Here the CDR3 DNA reads TGTGCCAGCAGCCCTCGGATATCCTACGAGCAGTACTTC.

The chain combines TRBV5-6 with TRBJ2-4; 7 positions match TRBD1. The CDR3 extends over 11 amino acids. CDR1 is SGHDT and CDR2 is YYEEEE in the germline V gene. Trimming at V came to 4 bases and at J to 8 bases, leaving 0 bases not matched to a gene. Here the CDR3 DNA reads TGTGCCAGCAGCCAGGGGGACATTCAGTACTTC. This sequence encodes CASSQGDIQYF.

This clone was found once. The chain carries TRBV27 and TRBJ1-2, with D possibly being TRBD1 (5 bases). This CDR3 is built from 13 residues. Trimming removed 2 bases from V and 8 bases from J, with 12 bases in between. Per germline, CDR1 MNHEY and CDR2 SMNVEV (reference sequence). CDR3 coding DNA: TGTGCCAGCAGTTTACCCGGGGGATGGGGCTACACCTTC. Protein: CASSLPGGWGYTF.

CDR3 in DNA: TGTGCCAGTAGTTTGACATACGGGACCCAGTACTTC. It specifies CASSLTYGTQYF. J is TRBJ2-5 and V is TRBV19; D is unresolved. CDR1 and CDR2 (germline): LNHDA, SQIVND (reference sequence). With 5 bases removed from V and 7 bases from J, the gap between germline ends came to 11 bases. The CDR3 spans 12 residues.

The chain carries TRBV2 and TRBJ1-5; TRBD1 matches at 10 bases. CDR1 is SNHLY, CDR2 FYNNEI, per germline. CDR3 length: 16 amino acids. The V gene end was trimmed by 4 bases and the J gene end by 6 bases; junction bases not matched to a gene: 9. The CDR3 protein is CASSGDRGGLSQPQHF. The CDR3 bases are TGTGCCAGCAGTGGGGACAGGGGAGGTTTAAGTCAGCCCCAGCATTTT.

V is TRBV5-4 and J is TRBJ2-6; D is unresolved. This CDR3 is 18 amino acids long. The V and J ends lost 0 bases and 0 bases respectively, with 13 bases between them. The germline V gene encodes CDR1 SGHNT and CDR2 YYREEE (reference sequence). For the CDR3, the DNA is TGTGCCAGCAGCTTGGCCAGGCATCTCAGCTCTGGGGCCAACGTCCTGACTTTC. Protein product: CASSLARHLSSGANVLTF.

The gene calls are TRBV9 and TRBJ1-3, with D tentatively TRBD1 (5 bases). Germline CDR1 is SGDLS and CDR2 is YYNGEE. V was shortened by 0 bases and J by 0 bases, with 28 bases between the two germline ends. The CDR3 runs to 22 residues. The CDR3 sequence: CASSVGLGARMKSTDSGNTIYF. DNA for the CDR3: TGTGCCAGCAGCGTAGGCTTAGGGGCCAGGATGAAGAGTACTGACTCTGGAAACACCATATATTTT. The full variable domain, its missing parts supplied by reference TRBV9 and TRBJ1-3, is DSGVTQTPKHLITATGQRVTLRCSPRSGDLSVYWYQQSLDQGLQFLIQYYNGEERAKGNILERFSAQQFPDLHSELNLSSLELGDSALYFCASSVGLGARMKSTDSGNTIYFGEGSWLTVV.

Written as DNA, the CDR3 is TGCGCCAGCAGCCCCGCCCCAACAGGGGGAGGTTACGAGCAGTACTTC. This encodes CASSPAPTGGGYEQYF. V gene TRBV5-1 combines with J gene TRBJ2-7, with 8 bases fitting TRBD1. This CDR3 is built from 16 residues. V lost 4 bases to trimming and J lost 4 bases; unmatched junction nucleotides: 13. CDR1 and CDR2 from the germline V gene are SGHRS and YFSETQ.

Only one count was recorded for this clone. J is TRBJ1-2 and V is TRBV6-1; D unclear. CDR3 length: 14 residues. Germline CDR1 is MNHNS and CDR2 is SASEGT. V was cut by 0 bases and J by 4 bases, with 9 bases left in between. The CDR3 DNA is TGTGCCAGCAGTGAAGCAAGGGCCAGCTATGGCTACACCTTC. Its translation is CASSEARASYGYTF.